The 18 T cell receptor beta chains listed next were all sequenced from one sample in a study of blood T cell repertoires in COVID-19. Assay used: immunoSEQ multiplex PCR; TCRdb lists only in-frame clones, some missing. The table has around 60,000 clones, over 75% seen once. Material: peripheral blood. All receptors derive from a man between 45 and 60 years old with active COVID-19.

The rearrangement uses TRBV11-2 and TRBJ2-7; D may be TRBD1 (6 bases). CDR3 size: 14 residues. The germline V and J ends were trimmed by 7 bases and 0 bases, with 13 bases remaining between them. Germline CDR1 SGHAT, CDR2 FQNNGV. CDR3 DNA sequence: TGTGCCAGCAAACCGGGACACAGCTCCTACGAGCAGTACTTC. As protein: CASKPGHSSYEQYF.

This chain uses TRBV7-9 with TRBJ2-5; 7 positions agree with TRBD1. Germline loops: CDR1 SEHNR, CDR2 FQNEAQ (reference sequence). V dropped 4 bases and J dropped 1; count of bases not matched to a gene: 3. CDR3 size: 14 residues. The CDR3 reads CASSSGTVQETQYF. The CDR3 coding sequence is TGTGCCAGCAGCTCAGGGACAGTCCAAGAGACCCAGTACTTC. Supplemented by reference TRBV7-9 and TRBJ2-5, the full variable domain reads DTGVSQNPRHKITKRGQNVTFRCDPISEHNRLYWYRQTLGQGPEFLTYFQNEAQLEKSRLLSDRFSAERPKGSFSTLEIQRTEQGDSAMYLCASSSGTVQETQYFGPGTRLLVL.

V usage is TRBV15 and J usage is TRBJ1-3; D gene ambiguous. Trimming left V 0 bases short and J 4 bases short, with 10 bases between. CDR3 length: 15 amino acids. Germline V gene data show CDR1 as LNHNV and CDR2 as YYDKDF (reference sequence). Here the CDR3 reads CATSRERGPGNTIYF. Here the CDR3 DNA reads TGTGCCACCAGCAGAGAGCGGGGTCCAGGAAACACCATATATTTT.

The chain uses TRBV4-1 and TRBJ1-5; 12 bases align to TRBD1. CDR1 is MGHRA and CDR2 is YSYEKL in the germline V gene. The CDR3 consists of 17 residues. J was trimmed by 7 bases and V by 4 bases; bases with no gene match: 11. CDR3 sequence (DNA): TGCGCCAGCAGCCCTGAACCCGGGACAGGGGGCCGCCAGCCCCAGCATTTT. It encodes CASSPEPGTGGRQPQHF.

This chain links TRBV9 with TRBJ2-7; 8 bases are shared with TRBD1. The CDR3 has 16 amino acids. V shed 0 bases, J shed 2 bases, and the junction held 7 bases outside the gene matches. The V gene's germline CDR1 is SGDLS and CDR2 YYNGEE. The CDR3: CASSVGGGQAPYEQYF. CDR3 in DNA: TGTGCCAGCAGCGTAGGAGGGGGACAGGCACCCTACGAGCAGTACTTC.

The chain uses TRBV5-4 and TRBJ2-7; 8 nucleotides match TRBD2. The junction had 7 bases not matched to a gene; V was cut back by 4 bases and J by 4 bases. Germline loops: CDR1 SGHNT, CDR2 YYREEE (reference sequence). This CDR3 is built from 14 residues. This CDR3 is CASSPGLGVYEQYF. CDR3 nucleotides: TGTGCCAGCAGCCCGGGACTAGGGGTTTACGAGCAGTACTTC.

This clone showed up just once. V and J are TRBV7-9 and TRBJ1-1; unclear D gene. Trimming removed 3 bases from V and 4 bases from J, with 15 bases in between. CDR3 length: 15 residues. Germline loops: CDR1 SEHNR, CDR2 FQNEAQ (reference sequence). Here the CDR3 reads CASSLSLAGSTEAFF. For the CDR3, the DNA is TGTGCCAGCAGCTTGTCCCTCGCAGGATCCACTGAAGCTTTCTTT. The full variable domain, its missing parts supplied by reference TRBV7-9 and TRBJ1-1, is DTGVSQNPRHKITKRGQNVTFRCDPISEHNRLYWYRQTLGQGPEFLTYFQNEAQLEKSRLLSDRFSAERPKGSFSTLEIQRTEQGDSAMYLCASSLSLAGSTEAFFGQGTRLTVV.

V is TRBV5-6 and J is TRBJ2-7, with D unresolved. Trimming left V 1 base short and J 5 bases short, with 10 bases between. The CDR3 extends over 13 amino acids. Germline CDR1 is SGHDT and CDR2 is YYEEEE. CDR3 protein: CASSLKRGDEQYF. The CDR3 nucleotides are TGTGCCAGCAGCTTGAAGCGCGGCGACGAGCAGTACTTC. The full variable domain, with the rest looked up from reference TRBV5-6 and TRBJ2-7, is DAGVTQSPTHLIKTRGQQVTLRCSPKSGHDTVSWYQQALGQGPQFIFQYYEEEERQRGNFPDRFSGHQFPNYSSELNVNALLLGDSALYLCASSLKRGDEQYFGPGTRLTVT.

The genes are TRBV4-1 and TRBJ2-2; perhaps TRBD1 as D (5 bases). Trimming shortened V by 0 bases and J by 11 bases, and 10 bases separated the two germline ends. The CDR3 loop spans 13 amino acids. CDR1 is MGHRA and CDR2 is YSYEKL in the germline V gene. The DNA for the CDR3 is TGCGCCAGCAGCCAAGAAGCAGGGTTCGAGCTGTTTTTT. It is translated as CASSQEAGFELFF.

The table lists this clone with a few counts. The V and J genes are TRBV5-4 and TRBJ2-7; 8 bases are shared with TRBD1. The CDR3 runs 15 residues. Germline CDR1 SGHNT, CDR2 YYREEE (reference sequence). Trimming removed 3 bases from V and 6 bases from J; junction bases left unmatched: 11. In DNA form, the CDR3 reads TGTGCCAGCAGCTACCCTGGGACAGGAGGGTTCGAGCAGTACTTC. The encoded protein is CASSYPGTGGFEQYF. The variable domain in full, with the rest retrieved from reference TRBV5-4 and TRBJ2-7, is ETGVTQSPTHLIKTRGQQVTLRCSSQSGHNTVSWYQQALGQGPQFIFQYYREEENGRGNFPPRFSGLQFPNYSSELNVNALELDDSALYLCASSYPGTGGFEQYFGPGTRLTVT.

This clone was observed a single time. J is TRBJ2-7 and V is TRBV30; 8 nucleotides agree with TRBD1. Looked up from germline, CDR1 is GTSNPN and CDR2 is SVGIG (reference sequence). With 0 bases clipped from V and 2 bases from J, the junction kept 0 bases outside the gene matches. The CDR3 is 13 residues long. The CDR3 loop is CAWSVQGAYEQYF. CDR3 DNA sequence: TGTGCCTGGAGTGTACAGGGGGCCTACGAGCAGTACTTC.

CDR3 loop: CASSPTRGYEQYF. The DNA of the CDR3 is TGTGCCAGCAGTCCGACGAGGGGGTACGAGCAGTACTTC. V is TRBV27 and J is TRBJ2-7, with TRBD1 as a possible D gene (6 bases). V dropped 5 bases and J dropped 4 bases, with 12 bases sitting between them. The CDR3 loop spans 13 amino acids. CDR1 is MNHEY, CDR2 SMNVEV, per germline (reference sequence).

The J gene is TRBJ2-3, the V gene TRBV2; 9 bases are shared with TRBD2. Germline-derived CDR1 and CDR2 are SNHLY and FYNNEI. V lost 3 bases and J lost 4; bases outside the gene matches: 2. CDR3 length: 14 amino acids. CDR3 protein: CASSERGGSDTQYF. DNA for the CDR3: TGTGCCAGCAGTGAGCGGGGGGGATCAGATACGCAGTATTTT.

This chain links TRBV7-3 with TRBJ2-3; TRBD2 matches 8 bases. The CDR3 is 18 amino acids. V was clipped by 5 bases and J by 4 bases; unmatched bases: 17. Looked up from germline, CDR1 is SGHTA and CDR2 is FQGTGA. For the CDR3, the DNA is TGTGCCAGCAGCCAAACCCTCGGGACTAGGACCTCGGCAGATACGCAGTATTTT. Translation: CASSQTLGTRTSADTQYF.

The CDR3 bases are TGTGCCATCAGTACCGGGACAGGGGCGACAGGGGGCTCCGAGCAGTACTTC. Its translation is CAISTGTGATGGSEQYF. The rearrangement links TRBV10-3 to TRBJ2-7; 10 bases fit TRBD1. V gave up 5 bases and J gave up 6 bases; unmatched junction bases: 16. The CDR3 runs to 17 residues. Germline CDR1 is ENHRY and CDR2 is SYGVKD.

The chain links TRBV5-1 to TRBJ1-2, with 8 bases matching TRBD1. The V and J ends lost 4 bases and 8 bases, in that order; junction bases with no gene match: 10. Germline assignment: CDR1 SGHRS and CDR2 YFSETQ. CDR3 length: 14 residues. The CDR3 DNA reads as TGCGCCAGCAGCCTATACAGGGGGGAAGGGGGCTACACCTTC. As protein: CASSLYRGEGGYTF.

The chain links TRBV19 to TRBJ1-5; 7 positions match TRBD1. V lost 6 bases and J lost 0; bases outside the gene matches: 17. CDR1 and CDR2 (germline): LNHDA, SQIVND (reference sequence). There are 19 residues in the CDR3. This CDR3 is CASSHSLETGPYSNQPQHF. The CDR3 coding sequence is TGTGCCAGTAGCCATTCCCTAGAGACAGGGCCGTATAGCAATCAGCCCCAGCATTTT.

Note on this clone: This specimen includes other DNA sequences encoding the same CDR3. The chain links TRBV19 to TRBJ2-3; TRBD2 agrees at 8 bases. V was clipped by 4 bases and J by 1 base; unmatched bases: 1. The CDR3 is made up of 14 amino acids. Germline CDR1 and CDR2: LNHDA and SQIVND (reference sequence). CDR3 DNA: TGTGCCAGTAGTACGGGGGGGGGCACAGATACGCAGTATTTT. It specifies CASSTGGGTDTQYF.